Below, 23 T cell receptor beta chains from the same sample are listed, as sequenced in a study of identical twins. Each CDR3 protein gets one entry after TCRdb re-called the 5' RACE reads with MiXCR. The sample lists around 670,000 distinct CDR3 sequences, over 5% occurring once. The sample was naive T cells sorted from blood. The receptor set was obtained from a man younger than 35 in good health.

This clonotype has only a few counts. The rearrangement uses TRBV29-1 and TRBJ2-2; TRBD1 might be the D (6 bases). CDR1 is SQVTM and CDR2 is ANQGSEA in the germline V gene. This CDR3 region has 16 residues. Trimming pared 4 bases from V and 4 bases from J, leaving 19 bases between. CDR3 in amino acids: CSVGAGAVESTGELFF. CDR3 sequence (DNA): TGCAGCGTTGGGGCAGGGGCGGTCGAAAGCACCGGGGAGCTGTTTTTT.

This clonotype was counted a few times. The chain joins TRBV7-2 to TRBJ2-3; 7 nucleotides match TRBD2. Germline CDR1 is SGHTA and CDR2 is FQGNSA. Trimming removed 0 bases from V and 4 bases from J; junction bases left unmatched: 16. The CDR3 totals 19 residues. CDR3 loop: CASSLAGGRGFGRADTQYF. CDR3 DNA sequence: TGTGCCAGCAGCTTAGCGGGCGGGAGAGGTTTCGGTCGGGCAGATACGCAGTATTTT.

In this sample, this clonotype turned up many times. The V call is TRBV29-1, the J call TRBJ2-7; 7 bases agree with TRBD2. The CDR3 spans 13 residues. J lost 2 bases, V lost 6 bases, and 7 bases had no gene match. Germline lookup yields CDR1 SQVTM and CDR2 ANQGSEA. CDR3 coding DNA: TGCAGCGTCCCATCAGCGGGGACCTACGAGCAGTACTTC. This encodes CSVPSAGTYEQYF.

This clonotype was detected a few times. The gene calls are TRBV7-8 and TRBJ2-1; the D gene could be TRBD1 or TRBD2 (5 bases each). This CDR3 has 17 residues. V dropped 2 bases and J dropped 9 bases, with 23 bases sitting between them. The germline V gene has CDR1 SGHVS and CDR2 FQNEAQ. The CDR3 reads CASSLLGAFTSISEQFF. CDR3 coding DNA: TGTGCCAGCAGCTTACTAGGGGCATTTACTAGTATTAGTGAGCAGTTCTTC.

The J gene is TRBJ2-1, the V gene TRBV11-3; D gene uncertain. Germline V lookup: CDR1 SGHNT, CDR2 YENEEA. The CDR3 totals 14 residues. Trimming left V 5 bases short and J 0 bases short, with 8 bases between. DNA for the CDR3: TGTGCCAGCAGCGCCTACCCCTCCTACAATGAGCAGTTCTTC. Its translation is CASSAYPSYNEQFF. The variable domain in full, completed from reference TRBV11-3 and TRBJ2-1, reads EAGVVQSPRYKIIEKKQPVAFWCNPISGHNTLYWYLQNLGQGPELLIRYENEEAVDDSQLPKDRFSAERLKGVDSTLKIQPAELGDSAVYLCASSAYPSYNEQFFGPGTRLTVL.

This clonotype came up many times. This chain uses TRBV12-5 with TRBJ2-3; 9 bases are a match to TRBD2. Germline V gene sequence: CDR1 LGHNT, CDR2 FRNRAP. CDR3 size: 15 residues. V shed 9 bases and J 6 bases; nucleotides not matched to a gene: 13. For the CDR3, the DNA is TGTGCTAGCCTTCTCGGCGGGAGGGCTGTGGATACGCAGTATTTT. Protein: CASLLGGRAVDTQYF.

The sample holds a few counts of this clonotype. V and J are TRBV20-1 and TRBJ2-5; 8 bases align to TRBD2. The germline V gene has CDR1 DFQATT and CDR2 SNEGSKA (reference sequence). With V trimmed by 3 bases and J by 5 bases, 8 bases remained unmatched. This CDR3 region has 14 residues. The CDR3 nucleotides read TGCAGTGCTAGCCTAGGACTAGCTCCGGAGACCCAGTACTTC. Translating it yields CSASLGLAPETQYF.

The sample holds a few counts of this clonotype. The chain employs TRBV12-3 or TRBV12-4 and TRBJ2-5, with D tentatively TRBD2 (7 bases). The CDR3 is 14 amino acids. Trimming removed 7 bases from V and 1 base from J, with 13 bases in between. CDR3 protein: CASKRGGGQETQYF. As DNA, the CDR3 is TGTGCCAGCAAGCGGGGAGGGGGCCAAGAGACCCAGTACTTC.

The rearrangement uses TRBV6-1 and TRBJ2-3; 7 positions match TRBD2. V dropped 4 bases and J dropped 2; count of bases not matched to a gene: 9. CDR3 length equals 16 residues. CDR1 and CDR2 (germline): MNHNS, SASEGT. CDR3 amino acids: CASSGPGLPSTDTQYF. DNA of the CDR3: TGTGCCAGCAGTGGGCCGGGACTACCCTCCACAGATACGCAGTATTTT.

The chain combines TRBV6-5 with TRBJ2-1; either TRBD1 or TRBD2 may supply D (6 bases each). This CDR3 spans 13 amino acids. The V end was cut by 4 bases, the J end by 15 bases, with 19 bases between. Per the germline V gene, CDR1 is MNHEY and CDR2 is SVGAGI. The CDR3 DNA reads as TGTGCCAGCAGTTCCCGGGGGCACCTGATGACGTTCTTC. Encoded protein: CASSSRGHLMTFF.

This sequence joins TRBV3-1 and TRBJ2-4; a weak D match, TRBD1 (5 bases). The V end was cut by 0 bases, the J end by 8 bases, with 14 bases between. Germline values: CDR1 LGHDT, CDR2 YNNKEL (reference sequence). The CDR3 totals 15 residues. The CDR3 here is CASSQDPLPRDIQYF. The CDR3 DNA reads TGTGCCAGCAGCCAAGACCCCCTCCCCAGGGACATTCAGTACTTC.

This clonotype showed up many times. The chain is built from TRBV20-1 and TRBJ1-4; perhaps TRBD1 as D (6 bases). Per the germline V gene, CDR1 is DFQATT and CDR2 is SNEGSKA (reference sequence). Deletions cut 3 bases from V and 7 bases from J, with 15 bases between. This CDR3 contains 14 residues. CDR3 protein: CSASRQAISEKLFF. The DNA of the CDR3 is TGCAGTGCTAGTCGACAGGCAATTTCTGAAAAACTGTTTTTT.

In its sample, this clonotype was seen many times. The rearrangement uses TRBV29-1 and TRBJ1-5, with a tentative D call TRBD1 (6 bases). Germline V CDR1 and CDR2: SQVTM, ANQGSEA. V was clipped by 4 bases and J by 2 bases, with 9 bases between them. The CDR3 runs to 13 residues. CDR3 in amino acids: CSVGGAGNQPQHF. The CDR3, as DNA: TGCAGCGTTGGGGGGGCTGGCAATCAGCCCCAGCATTTT. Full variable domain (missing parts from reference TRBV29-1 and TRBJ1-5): SAVISQKPSRDICQRGTSLTIQCQVDSQVTMMFWYRQQPGQSLTLIATANQGSEATYESGFVIDKFPISRPNLTFSTLTVSNMSPEDSSIYLCSVGGAGNQPQHFGDGTRLSIL.

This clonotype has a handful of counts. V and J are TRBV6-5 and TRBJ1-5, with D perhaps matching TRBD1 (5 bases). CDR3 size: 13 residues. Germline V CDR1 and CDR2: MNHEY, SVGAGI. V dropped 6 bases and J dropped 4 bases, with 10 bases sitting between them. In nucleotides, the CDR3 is TGTGCCAGCAGATACAGGTTTAATCAGCCCCAGCATTTT. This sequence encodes CASRYRFNQPQHF.

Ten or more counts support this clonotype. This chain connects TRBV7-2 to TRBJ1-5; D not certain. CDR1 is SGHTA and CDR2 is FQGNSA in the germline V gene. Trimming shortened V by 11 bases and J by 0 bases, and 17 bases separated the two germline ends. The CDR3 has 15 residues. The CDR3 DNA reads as TGTGCCTCCCGTGCTGCTGGGAATAGCAATCAGCCCCAGCATTTT. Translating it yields CASRAAGNSNQPQHF. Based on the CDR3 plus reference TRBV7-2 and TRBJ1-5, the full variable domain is GAGVSQSPSNKVTEKGKDVELRCDPISGHTALYWYRQSLGQGLEFLIYFQGNSAPDKSGLPSDRFSAERTGGSVSTLTIQRTQQEDSAVYLCASRAAGNSNQPQHFGDGTRLSIL.

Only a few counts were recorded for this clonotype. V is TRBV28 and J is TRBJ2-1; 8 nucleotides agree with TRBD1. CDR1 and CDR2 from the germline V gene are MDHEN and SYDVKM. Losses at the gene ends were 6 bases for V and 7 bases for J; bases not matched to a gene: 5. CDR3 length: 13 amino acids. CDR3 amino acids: CASRRTGQNEQFF. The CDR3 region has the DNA TGTGCCAGCAGGCGGACAGGGCAGAATGAGCAGTTCTTC. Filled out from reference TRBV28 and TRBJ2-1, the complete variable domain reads DVKVTQSSRYLVKRTGEKVFLECVQDMDHENMFWYRQDPGLGLRLIYFSYDVKMKEKGDIPEGYSVSREKKERFSLILESASTNQTSMYLCASRRTGQNEQFFGPGTRLTVL.

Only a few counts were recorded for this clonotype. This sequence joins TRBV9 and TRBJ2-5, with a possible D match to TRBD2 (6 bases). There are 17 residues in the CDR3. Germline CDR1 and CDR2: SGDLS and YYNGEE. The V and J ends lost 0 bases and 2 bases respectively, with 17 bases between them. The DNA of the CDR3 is TGTGCCAGCAGCGTAGACCCCGCGGGGCTGCTACAAGAGACCCAGTACTTC. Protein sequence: CASSVDPAGLLQETQYF.

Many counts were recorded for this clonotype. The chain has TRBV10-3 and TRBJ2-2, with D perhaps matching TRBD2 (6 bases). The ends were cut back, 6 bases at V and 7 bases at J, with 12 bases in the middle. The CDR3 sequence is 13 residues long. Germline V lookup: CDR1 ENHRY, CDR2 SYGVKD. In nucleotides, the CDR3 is TGTGCCATCAGCGGAGGGCCTGGCGGGGAGCTGTTTTTT. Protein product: CAISGGPGGELFF.

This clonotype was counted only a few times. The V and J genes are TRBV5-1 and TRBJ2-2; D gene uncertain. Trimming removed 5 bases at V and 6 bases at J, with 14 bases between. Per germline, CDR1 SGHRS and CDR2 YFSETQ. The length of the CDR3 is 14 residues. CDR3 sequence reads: CASRIQFSAGELFF. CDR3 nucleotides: TGCGCCAGCAGAATCCAGTTTTCCGCCGGGGAGCTGTTTTTT.

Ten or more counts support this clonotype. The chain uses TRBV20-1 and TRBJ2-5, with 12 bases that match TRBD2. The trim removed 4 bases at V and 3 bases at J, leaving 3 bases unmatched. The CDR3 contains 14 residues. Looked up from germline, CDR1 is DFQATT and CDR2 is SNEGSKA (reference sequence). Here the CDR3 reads CSAKTSGSKETQYF. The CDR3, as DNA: TGCAGTGCTAAGACTAGCGGGAGCAAAGAGACCCAGTACTTC.

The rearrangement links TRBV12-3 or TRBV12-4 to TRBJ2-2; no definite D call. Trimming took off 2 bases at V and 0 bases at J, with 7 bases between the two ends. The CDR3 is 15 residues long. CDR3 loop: CASSLRSANTGELFF. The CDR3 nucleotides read TGTGCCAGCAGTTTAAGGTCGGCGAACACCGGGGAGCTGTTTTTT.

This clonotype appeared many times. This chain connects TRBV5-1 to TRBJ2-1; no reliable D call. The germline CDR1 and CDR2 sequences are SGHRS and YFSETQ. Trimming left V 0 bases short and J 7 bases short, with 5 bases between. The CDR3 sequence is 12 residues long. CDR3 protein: CASSLAGNEQFF. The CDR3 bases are TGCGCCAGCAGCTTGGCCGGAAATGAGCAGTTCTTC.

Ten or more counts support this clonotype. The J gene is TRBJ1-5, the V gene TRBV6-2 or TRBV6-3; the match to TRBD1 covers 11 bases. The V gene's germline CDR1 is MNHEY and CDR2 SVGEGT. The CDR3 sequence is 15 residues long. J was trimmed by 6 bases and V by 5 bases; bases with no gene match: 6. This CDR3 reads CASSPGQGAFQPQHF. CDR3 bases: TGTGCCAGCAGTCCCGGACAGGGGGCTTTTCAGCCCCAGCATTTT.